This T cell receptor (beta chain) was found in a study of blood T cell repertoires in COVID-19. Study details: Spain, Italy and the United States supplied samples that represented acute and convalescent COVID-19. Sources were T cells, B-cell-depleted T cells, or PBMCs; the material itself was cDNA or gDNA.

Germline assignment: CDR1 SGHDT and CDR2 YYEEEE. The ends were cut back, 6 bases at V and 7 bases at J, with 20 bases in the middle. There are 15 residues in the CDR3. In the original workflow: Nucleated cell counts were estimated from reference gene primer amplification. Clones were sequenced by immunoSEQ multiplex PCR, and TCRdb holds only the in-frame ones, with some missing. V, J and clone size are taken as reported in that table, and D and trimming were inferred from the DNA itself. This sample has hundreds of thousands of clones; over 80% occur once, and the top ten carry over 1.2%. The J gene is TRBJ1-5, the V gene TRBV5-6; possible D gene TRBD1, 5 bases. This TCR came from a middle-aged woman who had recovered from COVID-19. Sequencing was done on a sample of peripheral blood. The CDR3 region has the DNA TGTGCCAGCACCATGGGAGGGGCGCTTTGGCAGCCCCAGCATTTT. Its translation: CASTMGGALWQPQHF.